The 20 T cell receptor beta chains in this list originate from one sample, sequenced in a study of blood T cell repertoires in COVID-19. The method was immunoSEQ multiplex PCR; TCRdb's version includes in-frame clones alone and lacks a portion of them. The sample has just over 200,000 clones; over 75% are singletons. Sequencing was done on a sample of peripheral blood. These receptors came from a man older than 75 with acute or convalescent COVID-19.

This clone was seen only once. This chain links TRBV30 with TRBJ2-7, with D perhaps matching TRBD2 (6 bases). The CDR3 is made up of 13 amino acids. The V end was cut by 0 bases, the J end by 4 bases, with 10 bases between. CDR1 is GTSNPN and CDR2 is SVGIG in the germline V gene (reference sequence). The CDR3 bases are TGTGCCTGGAGTGTAGGCGGGGCATACGAGCAGTACTTC. Translated: CAWSVGGAYEQYF.

The chain carries TRBV7-3 and TRBJ2-3, with 9 positions matching TRBD2. Trimming cost V 2 bases and J 4 bases; bases outside gene matches: 4. The CDR3 consists of 15 residues. Germline-derived CDR1 and CDR2 are SGHTA and FQGTGA. The CDR3 coding sequence is TGTGCCAGCAGCTTAGCGGGAGGGGGGGCAGATACGCAGTATTTT. Its protein product is CASSLAGGGADTQYF.

The chain carries TRBV6-2 or TRBV6-3 and TRBJ2-2; D is perhaps TRBD2 (6 bases). V was cut by 2 bases and J by 3 bases, with 19 bases left in between. The CDR3 has 18 residues. Per the germline V gene, CDR1 is MNHEY and CDR2 is SVGEGT. The CDR3 sequence: CASSYSSLATGYTGELFF. The CDR3 DNA reads as TGTGCCAGCAGTTACAGTAGTCTAGCGACTGGGTACACCGGGGAGCTGTTTTTT.

The chain has TRBV5-1 and TRBJ2-7; 16 nucleotides align to TRBD2. This CDR3 has 15 amino acids. With 4 bases clipped from V and 4 bases from J, the junction kept 2 bases outside the gene matches. Germline lookup yields CDR1 SGHRS and CDR2 YFSETQ. The CDR3 DNA reads as TGCGCCAGCAGCGTGGGACTAGCGGGAGGGTACGAGCAGTACTTC. It specifies CASSVGLAGGYEQYF.

The J gene is TRBJ1-1, the V gene TRBV5-1; D unclear. Trimming removed 2 bases at V and 1 base at J, with 6 bases between. The CDR3 is 13 amino acids. Germline V gene lookup returns CDR1 SGHRS and CDR2 YFSETQ. The CDR3 DNA follows: TGCGCCAGCAGCTTTGGAGGGAACACTGAAGCTTTCTTT. It yields the protein CASSFGGNTEAFF.

This rearrangement joins TRBV10-1 to TRBJ2-2, with 10 bases fitting TRBD1. This CDR3 is built from 15 residues. CDR1 and CDR2 from the germline V gene are WNHNN and SYGVQD (reference sequence). V lost 6 bases and J lost 2; bases outside the gene matches: 3. The CDR3 sequence is CASRGQGGNTGELFF. The CDR3 DNA sequence: TGCGCCAGCAGAGGACAGGGGGGAAACACCGGGGAGCTGTTTTTT.

The rearrangement joins TRBV10-3 to TRBJ2-2; 12 bases fit TRBD1. Germline assignment: CDR1 ENHRY and CDR2 SYGVKD. V lost 3 bases and J lost 8; bases outside the gene matches: 4. This CDR3 spans 15 amino acids. This CDR3 is CAISDRDRGLGELFF. In nucleotides, the CDR3 is TGTGCCATCAGTGACCGGGACAGGGGGCTAGGGGAGCTGTTTTTT.

V gene TRBV28 combines with J gene TRBJ2-7, with D uncertain. The CDR3 is 13 amino acids. Trimming pared 3 bases from V and 3 bases from J, leaving 9 bases between. The germline V gene encodes CDR1 MDHEN and CDR2 SYDVKM. The DNA for the CDR3 is TGTGCCAGCAGTTTTCAGCGAGACTACGAGCAGTACTTC. Translation gives CASSFQRDYEQYF.

This chain connects TRBV12-3 or TRBV12-4 to TRBJ1-5, with D maybe TRBD1 (5 bases). The CDR3 is 13 residues long. V was trimmed by 2 bases and J by 5 bases, leaving 7 bases between them. The CDR3 nucleotides are TGTGCCAGCAGTTTATGGGGGGATCAGCCCCAGCATTTT. Amino acid sequence: CASSLWGDQPQHF.

The chain has TRBV7-2 and TRBJ2-2, with D uncertain. The CDR3 spans 15 residues. Germline V gene lookup returns CDR1 SGHTA and CDR2 FQGNSA. Trimming removed 5 bases at V and 1 base at J, with 11 bases between. The DNA for the CDR3 is TGTGCCAGCAGCCCCGGGTATTTGAACACCGGGGAGCTGTTTTTT. Translation: CASSPGYLNTGELFF.

The chain combines TRBV4-2 with TRBJ2-7; possibly TRBD2 for D (6 bases). Germline assignment: CDR1 LGHNA and CDR2 YNFKEQ. The CDR3 extends over 12 amino acids. V lost 3 bases, J lost 4 bases, and 7 bases lay in between. The CDR3 DNA is TGTGCCAGCAGCCAGACTAGATACGAGCAGTACTTC. Amino acids: CASSQTRYEQYF.

This sequence joins TRBV18 and TRBJ2-7; 8 nucleotides align to TRBD1. The CDR3 runs to 15 residues. Germline loops: CDR1 KGHSH, CDR2 LQKENI. Germline trimming cut 2 bases from V and 1 base from J; bases unmatched to any gene: 4. The CDR3: CASSPNRGKSYEQYV. Written as DNA, the CDR3 is TGTGCCAGCTCACCAAACAGGGGGAAATCCTACGAGCAGTACGTC.

V gene TRBV6-1 combines with J gene TRBJ1-5, with D possibly being TRBD1 (5 bases). Deletions cut 0 bases from V and 3 bases from J, with 15 bases between. Germline V gene lookup returns CDR1 MNHNS and CDR2 SASEGT. This CDR3 contains 17 residues. CDR3 sequence reads: CASSEAGGQGTNQPQHF. DNA of the CDR3: TGTGCCAGCAGTGAAGCAGGAGGGCAGGGTACCAATCAGCCCCAGCATTTT.

The V gene is TRBV5-4, the J gene TRBJ2-3, with 8 bases matching TRBD2. There are 16 residues in the CDR3. Germline V gene sequence: CDR1 SGHNT, CDR2 YYREEE (reference sequence). J was trimmed by 0 bases and V by 4 bases; bases with no gene match: 7. The CDR3 nucleotides read TGTGCCAGCAGCCTTTTAGCGGGAACAAGCACAGATACGCAGTATTTT. Residues: CASSLLAGTSTDTQYF.

The V and J genes are TRBV3-1 (or the pseudogene TRBV3-2) and TRBJ1-4; TRBD1 aligns across 7 bases. V shed 5 bases and J 5 bases; nucleotides not matched to a gene: 5. Per germline, CDR1 LGHDT and CDR2 YNNKEL (reference sequence). The CDR3 is made up of 14 amino acids. The CDR3 region is CASSTGQINEKLFF. The CDR3 DNA follows: TGTGCCAGCAGCACGGGACAGATCAATGAAAAACTGTTTTTT.

The chain employs TRBV3-1 (or the pseudogene TRBV3-2) and TRBJ2-3; D is undetermined. There are 14 residues in the CDR3. V was shortened by 0 bases and J by 4 bases, with 8 bases between the two germline ends. Germline V gives CDR1 LGHDT, CDR2 YNNKEL (reference sequence). CDR3 coding DNA: TGTGCCAGCAGCCAAGATTGGCCCCCAGATACGCAGTATTTT. Amino acid sequence: CASSQDWPPDTQYF.

This clone was counted between two and nine times. This chain links TRBV30 with TRBJ1-3; 7 bases are shared with TRBD1. Trimming removed 4 bases from V and 4 bases from J; junction bases left unmatched: 13. The CDR3 runs 16 residues. Germline V lookup: CDR1 GTSNPN, CDR2 SVGIG (reference sequence). The CDR3: CAWKRIDRAAGNTIYF. DNA of the CDR3: TGTGCCTGGAAACGGATTGACAGGGCAGCAGGAAACACCATATATTTT.

The rearrangement links TRBV2 to TRBJ1-2; perhaps TRBD1 as D (5 bases). Germline values: CDR1 SNHLY, CDR2 FYNNEI. V lost 6 bases to trimming and J lost 1 base, with 15 bases between them. This CDR3 spans 15 amino acids. The CDR3 sequence: CASRQSSTVNYGYTF. CDR3 DNA: TGTGCCAGCAGGCAATCCTCGACAGTTAACTATGGCTACACCTTC. The variable domain in full, with the rest retrieved from reference TRBV2 and TRBJ1-2, is EPEVTQTPSHQVTQMGQEVILRCVPISNHLYFYWYRQILGQKVEFLVSFYNNEISEKSEIFDDQFSVERPDGSNFTLKIRSTKLEDSAMYFCASRQSSTVNYGYTFGSGTRLTVV.

This chain links TRBV18 with TRBJ2-1; tentatively, D is TRBD1 (5 bases). Looked up from germline, CDR1 is KGHSH and CDR2 is LQKENI. The CDR3 is 14 amino acids. V shed 3 bases and J shed 6 bases, with 12 bases lying between them. In nucleotides, the CDR3 is TGTGCCAGCTCACCGGCTAGGGGCGTCAATGAGCAGTTCTTC. It yields the protein CASSPARGVNEQFF. Together with reference TRBV18 and TRBJ2-1, the CDR3 gives the full variable domain: NAGVMQNPRHLVRRRGQEARLRCSPMKGHSHVYWYRQLPEEGLKFMVYLQKENIIDESGMPKERFSAEFPKEGPSILRIQQVVRGDSAAYFCASSPARGVNEQFFGPGTRLTVL.

The genes are TRBV2 and TRBJ1-1; no firm D call. The CDR3 sequence is 12 residues long. Germline CDR1 SNHLY, CDR2 FYNNEI. Trimming removed 6 bases from V and 2 bases from J, with 7 bases in between. CDR3 sequence (DNA): TGTGCCAGCAGAGCAGGAAACACTGAAGCTTTCTTT. Protein: CASRAGNTEAFF.